A selection of T cell receptor beta chains follows, all from one sample in a study of T cell responses to AZD1222 COVID-19 vaccine. Measured with immunoSEQ multiplex PCR; TCRdb has only the in-frame clones, and not every one. The top ten clones hold 15% to 20% of a sample with 110,000 or so clones, approximately 86% of them seen once. This material consisted of peripheral blood, taken 28 days after the second AZD1222 dose. Every receptor here comes from an adult who received the AZD1222 COVID-19 vaccine. CDR3s include the opening cysteine and the closing phenylalanine or tryptophan. The order of the fields is J gene, V gene, CDR3 length, D gene, CDR3 protein. A D gene is named only where the DNA matches it firmly.

J gene: TRBJ2-3; V gene: TRBV5-1; CDR3 length: 17; D gene: .; CDR3 protein: CASSLRPSAVPRDTQYF
J gene: TRBJ2-1; V gene: TRBV30; CDR3 length: 15; D gene: TRBD2; CDR3 protein: CASNRGLAGHNEQFF
J gene: TRBJ2-1; V gene: TRBV5-1; CDR3 length: 18; D gene: TRBD2; CDR3 protein: CASSSRLAGLGSYNEQFF
J gene: TRBJ2-2; V gene: TRBV6-4; CDR3 length: 13; D gene: .; CDR3 protein: CASSDSDTGELFF
J gene: TRBJ1-5; V gene: TRBV19; CDR3 length: 15; D gene: .; CDR3 protein: CASTHYHNSNQPQHF
J gene: TRBJ2-7; V gene: TRBV18; CDR3 length: 14; D gene: .; CDR3 protein: CASSLGAQTYEQYF
J gene: TRBJ1-1; V gene: TRBV29-1; CDR3 length: 13; D gene: .; CDR3 protein: CSVMGQTNTEAFF
J gene: TRBJ2-5; V gene: TRBV7-8; CDR3 length: 14; D gene: .; CDR3 protein: CASSFGRGQETQYF
J gene: TRBJ1-3; V gene: TRBV9; CDR3 length: 18; D gene: TRBD1; CDR3 protein: CASSLTPGTGGYGNTIYF
J gene: TRBJ2-1; V gene: TRBV18; CDR3 length: 19; D gene: TRBD2; CDR3 protein: CASSFRTSGRALVYNEQFF
J gene: TRBJ2-7; V gene: TRBV7-2; CDR3 length: 15; D gene: TRBD2; CDR3 protein: CASSLSTSGGEEQYF
J gene: TRBJ2-7; V gene: TRBV6-5; CDR3 length: 14; D gene: TRBD1; CDR3 protein: CALRGLTGDGEQYF
J gene: TRBJ1-3; V gene: TRBV27; CDR3 length: 14; D gene: .; CDR3 protein: CASSSARPGNTIYF
J gene: TRBJ2-1; V gene: TRBV9; CDR3 length: 17; D gene: TRBD2; CDR3 protein: CASSSGVTAGGPYEQFF
J gene: TRBJ1-1; V gene: TRBV25-1; CDR3 length: 13; D gene: TRBD1; CDR3 protein: CASRQGSVPEAFF
J gene: TRBJ2-1; V gene: TRBV27; CDR3 length: 15; D gene: TRBD2; CDR3 protein: CASSSWTSGDHEQFF
J gene: TRBJ2-6; V gene: TRBV19; CDR3 length: 17; D gene: TRBD1; CDR3 protein: CASSLGQGPVGANVLTF
J gene: TRBJ2-3; V gene: TRBV14; CDR3 length: 13; D gene: .; CDR3 protein: CASSQGGADTQYF
J gene: TRBJ2-5; V gene: TRBV7-2; CDR3 length: 12; D gene: .; CDR3 protein: CASSLASETQYF
J gene: TRBJ2-1; V gene: TRBV7-9; CDR3 length: 13; D gene: .; CDR3 protein: CASSRDQYNEQFF
J gene: TRBJ1-6; V gene: TRBV6-5; CDR3 length: 14; D gene: TRBD1; CDR3 protein: CASRRTGANSPLHF
J gene: TRBJ2-5; V gene: TRBV7-8; CDR3 length: 20; D gene: TRBD2; CDR3 protein: CASSLWGRMASGRSQETQYF
J gene: TRBJ1-1; V gene: TRBV27; CDR3 length: 15; D gene: .; CDR3 protein: CASSLEGIKNTEAFF
J gene: TRBJ1-6; V gene: TRBV21-1; CDR3 length: 15; D gene: .; CDR3 protein: CASSKKGKEYSPLHF
J gene: TRBJ1-6; V gene: TRBV4-3; CDR3 length: 15; D gene: TRBD1; CDR3 protein: CASSQNGQGNSPLHF
J gene: TRBJ2-2; V gene: TRBV6-5; CDR3 length: 12; D gene: TRBD1; CDR3 protein: CASSPGQGRVFF
J gene: TRBJ1-1; V gene: TRBV6-5; CDR3 length: 13; D gene: TRBD1; CDR3 protein: CASRQTGGTEAFF
J gene: TRBJ2-1; V gene: TRBV4-3; CDR3 length: 17; D gene: .; CDR3 protein: CASSQVPQGHSYNEQFF
J gene: TRBJ2-7; V gene: TRBV7-2; CDR3 length: 12; D gene: .; CDR3 protein: CASSLGPREQYF
J gene: TRBJ2-1; V gene: TRBV28; CDR3 length: 14; D gene: TRBD2; CDR3 protein: CASSTAGVPNEQFF
J gene: TRBJ1-6; V gene: TRBV7-2; CDR3 length: 14; D gene: .; CDR3 protein: CASSLLDTDSPLHF
J gene: TRBJ2-3; V gene: TRBV7-3; CDR3 length: 14; D gene: .; CDR3 protein: CASSPSSRGDTQYF
J gene: TRBJ1-4; V gene: TRBV24-1; CDR3 length: 17; D gene: .; CDR3 protein: CATSSGVVGQFYEKLFF
J gene: TRBJ2-3; V gene: TRBV3-1/TRBV3-2; CDR3 length: 16; D gene: .; CDR3 protein: CASSQDGAGFTDTQYF
J gene: TRBJ2-2; V gene: TRBV7-2; CDR3 length: 12; D gene: .; CDR3 protein: CASRGDVGELFF
J gene: TRBJ1-1; V gene: TRBV2; CDR3 length: 14; D gene: TRBD1; CDR3 protein: CASNPQGAKTEAFF
J gene: TRBJ1-6; V gene: TRBV6-6; CDR3 length: 14; D gene: .; CDR3 protein: CASSLGGVGSPLHF
J gene: TRBJ1-2; V gene: TRBV6-2/TRBV6-3; CDR3 length: 15; D gene: .; CDR3 protein: CASSNNREAFYGYTF
J gene: TRBJ1-1; V gene: TRBV6-2/TRBV6-3; CDR3 length: 13; D gene: .; CDR3 protein: CASSYSTGTEAFF
J gene: TRBJ1-5; V gene: TRBV28; CDR3 length: 14; D gene: .; CDR3 protein: CASSVTGSGQPQHF
J gene: TRBJ2-5; V gene: TRBV7-8; CDR3 length: 14; D gene: .; CDR3 protein: CASSPAGYQETQYF
J gene: TRBJ2-2; V gene: TRBV10-3; CDR3 length: 18; D gene: .; CDR3 protein: CAISDGGTDVANTGELFF
J gene: TRBJ2-7; V gene: TRBV5-6; CDR3 length: 18; D gene: .; CDR3 protein: CASSSPGRWDVPSYEQYF
J gene: TRBJ1-1; V gene: TRBV19; CDR3 length: 16; D gene: TRBD1; CDR3 protein: CASSPLGTGMNTEAFF
J gene: TRBJ2-1; V gene: TRBV29-1; CDR3 length: 13; D gene: .; CDR3 protein: CSGGAVDYNEQFF
J gene: TRBJ2-2; V gene: TRBV6-5; CDR3 length: 15; D gene: .; CDR3 protein: CASSYSASATGELFF
J gene: TRBJ1-1; V gene: TRBV10-3; CDR3 length: 11; D gene: .; CDR3 protein: CAISQNTEAFF
J gene: TRBJ2-2; V gene: TRBV5-1; CDR3 length: 16; D gene: .; CDR3 protein: CASSFFSGIDTGELFF
J gene: TRBJ2-7; V gene: TRBV9; CDR3 length: 15; D gene: .; CDR3 protein: CASSVGVLPTYEQYF
J gene: TRBJ2-7; V gene: TRBV25-1; CDR3 length: 15; D gene: TRBD1; CDR3 protein: CASSDWQGASYEQYF